This T cell receptor (beta chain) was profiled in a study of blood T cell repertoires in COVID-19. Study at large: Material from acute and convalescent COVID-19 was sourced from the United States, Italy and Spain. T cells, B-cell-depleted T cells, or PBMCs provided the cDNA or gDNA that served as material.

V lost 0 bases, J lost 6 bases, and 15 bases lay in between. This CDR3 has 15 residues. Germline CDR1 is MNHEY and CDR2 is SVGEGT. This clone has a single count. Original analysis: Reference gene primers were amplified, and this amplification served to estimate nucleated cell counts. Libraries were prepared by immunoSEQ multiplex PCR; TCRdb keeps only in-frame clonotypes and omits some of them. The V and J calls and clone size come from that table; D and trimming were worked out from the DNA. This sample has approximately 180,000 clones, with 88% found just once. The sequenced material came from peripheral blood. This receptor was identified in a human donor in a cohort sampled during active COVID-19. The chain couples TRBV6-2 or TRBV6-3 to TRBJ2-7; D is possibly TRBD1 (6 bases). The CDR3 here is CASSYSTGRSSEQYF. The CDR3 bases are TGTGCCAGCAGTTACTCTACAGGGCGTTCAAGCGAGCAGTACTTC.